Many counts were recorded for the clone carrying this TCR beta chain. Its specificity is unknown. The data were obtained in a study of T cells in Graves' hyperthyroidism and ophthalmopathy. Study findings and constraints: Blood also held most thyroid clonotypes expanded beyond 0.001.

The source material, RNA transcripts, was used to amplify TCR beta CDR3 regions. With the HTBI primer set, the TCR CDR3 went through a first round of RT-PCR. Each CDR3 protein is one row after TCRdb ran MiXCR on the multiplex PCR reads. The top ten hold about 33% of the sample, which has some 250,000 distinct CDR3 sequences, 15% seen once. CDR1 MNHEY and CDR2 SMNVEV come from the germline V gene (reference sequence). CDR3 length: 13 amino acids. V was shortened by 9 bases and J by 1 base, with 11 bases between the two germline ends. The source material was blood. This clonotype was sampled from a woman in her forties or fifties with Graves' hyperthyroidism that later progressed to Graves' ophthalmopathy. This chain uses TRBV27 with TRBJ2-3; D not resolved. CDR3 sequence: CASTSFGTDTQYF. The CDR3 DNA is TGTGCCAGTACCTCATTCGGCACAGATACGCAGTATTTT.